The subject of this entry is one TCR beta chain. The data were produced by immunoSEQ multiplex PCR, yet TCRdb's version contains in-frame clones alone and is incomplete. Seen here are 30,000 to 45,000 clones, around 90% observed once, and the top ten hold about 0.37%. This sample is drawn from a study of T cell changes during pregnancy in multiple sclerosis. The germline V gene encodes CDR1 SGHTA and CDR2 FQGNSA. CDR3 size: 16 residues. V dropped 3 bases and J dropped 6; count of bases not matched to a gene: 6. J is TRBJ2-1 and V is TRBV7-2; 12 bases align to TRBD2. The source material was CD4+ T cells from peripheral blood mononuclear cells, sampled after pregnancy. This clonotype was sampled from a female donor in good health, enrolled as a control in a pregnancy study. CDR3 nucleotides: TGTGCCAGCAGCTTCCTAACTAGCGGGGGGCCCAATGAGCAGTTCTTC. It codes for CASSFLTSGGPNEQFF.